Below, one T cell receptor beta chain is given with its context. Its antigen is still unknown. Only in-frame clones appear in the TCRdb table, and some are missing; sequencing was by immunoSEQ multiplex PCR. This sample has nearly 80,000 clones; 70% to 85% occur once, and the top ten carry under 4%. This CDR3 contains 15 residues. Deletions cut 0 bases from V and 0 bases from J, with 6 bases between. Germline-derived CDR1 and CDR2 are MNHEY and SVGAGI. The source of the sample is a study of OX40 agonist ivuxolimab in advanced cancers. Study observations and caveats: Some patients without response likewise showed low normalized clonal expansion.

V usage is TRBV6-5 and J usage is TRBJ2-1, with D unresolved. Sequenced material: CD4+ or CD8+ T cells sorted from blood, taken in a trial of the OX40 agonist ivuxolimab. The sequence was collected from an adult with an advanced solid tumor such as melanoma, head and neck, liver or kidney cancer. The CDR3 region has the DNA TGTGCCAGCAGTTACTCTAGTTACTCCTACAATGAGCAGTTCTTC. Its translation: CASSYSSYSYNEQFF.